The T cell receptor (beta chain) under discussion was sequenced for a study of CXCR3-negative and CXCR3-positive naive CD8 T cells. Remarks on this clonotype: Its target is unknown.

Naive cells were sorted as CD45RO-, CCR7+, CD27+ and CD95-. The study's findings and limits: TRB CDR3s of CXCR3-positive naive cells were more hydrophobic than those of CXCR3-negative naive cells.

UMI-tagged TRB cDNA libraries were built via 5' RACE. TCRdb re-called the 5' RACE reads; one entry per CDR3 protein, DNA not given. The table for this sample gives 85,000 to 90,000 distinct CDR3 sequences. Sequenced sample: naive CXCR3+ CD8+ T cells from blood. Subset of the sample: CD45RO-CCR7+CD27+CD95- naive CD8+ T cells expressing CXCR3 (TNR3+). The clonotype originates from a human donor in good health. Some clones in this sample may be carry-over from other donors' samples.

The CDR3 loop reads CASSQDRQNTGELFF. The J gene is TRBJ2-2, the V gene TRBV7-3; TCRdb returns TRBD1, unconfirmable since there is no DNA. The germline CDR1 and CDR2 sequences are SGHTA and FQGTGA. CDR3 length: 15 amino acids.